This note documents a single T cell receptor (beta chain) sequence. Profiled with immunoSEQ multiplex PCR; TCRdb holds only in-frame clones, not every one. The repertoire holds roughly 160,000 clones, with over 70% as singletons. Trimming removed 4 bases from V and 0 bases from J, with 14 bases in between. The CDR3 has 16 amino acids. Germline V gene sequence: CDR1 SGDLS, CDR2 YYNGEE. These data belong to a study of blood T cell repertoires in COVID-19. Sequencing input: PBMCs or T cells enriched from blood (not recorded which). The sequence derives from a woman between 40 and 50 years old with acute COVID-19. V usage is TRBV9 and J usage is TRBJ2-1, with no clear D. The CDR3 sequence is CASSPLGRDSYNEQFF. The CDR3 nucleotides read TGTGCCAGCAGCCCCCTTGGTAGAGACTCCTACAATGAGCAGTTCTTC.